The clone carrying this TCR beta chain showed up just once. This record comes from a study of cytomegalovirus exposure and HLA in healthy donors. V was trimmed by 4 bases and J by 7 bases, leaving 13 bases between them. Germline assignment: CDR1 MNHNS and CDR2 SASEGT. CDR3 length equals 14 residues. Vbeta (60) and Jbeta (13) primers were used in the PCR. Assay: immunoSEQ multiplex PCR; the TCRdb copy retains only in-frame clones and omits some. Among about 100,000 clones listed, 75% to 80% were seen once. What was sequenced was PBMCs. The clonotype was recovered from a man aged 60 to 69 in good health and CMV-seropositive. The V call is TRBV6-1, the J call TRBJ2-2, with a possible D match to TRBD2 (6 bases). This CDR3 is CASSVGTSSGELFF. CDR3 bases: TGTGCCAGCAGTGTCGGGACTTCCAGCGGGGAGCTGTTTTTT.